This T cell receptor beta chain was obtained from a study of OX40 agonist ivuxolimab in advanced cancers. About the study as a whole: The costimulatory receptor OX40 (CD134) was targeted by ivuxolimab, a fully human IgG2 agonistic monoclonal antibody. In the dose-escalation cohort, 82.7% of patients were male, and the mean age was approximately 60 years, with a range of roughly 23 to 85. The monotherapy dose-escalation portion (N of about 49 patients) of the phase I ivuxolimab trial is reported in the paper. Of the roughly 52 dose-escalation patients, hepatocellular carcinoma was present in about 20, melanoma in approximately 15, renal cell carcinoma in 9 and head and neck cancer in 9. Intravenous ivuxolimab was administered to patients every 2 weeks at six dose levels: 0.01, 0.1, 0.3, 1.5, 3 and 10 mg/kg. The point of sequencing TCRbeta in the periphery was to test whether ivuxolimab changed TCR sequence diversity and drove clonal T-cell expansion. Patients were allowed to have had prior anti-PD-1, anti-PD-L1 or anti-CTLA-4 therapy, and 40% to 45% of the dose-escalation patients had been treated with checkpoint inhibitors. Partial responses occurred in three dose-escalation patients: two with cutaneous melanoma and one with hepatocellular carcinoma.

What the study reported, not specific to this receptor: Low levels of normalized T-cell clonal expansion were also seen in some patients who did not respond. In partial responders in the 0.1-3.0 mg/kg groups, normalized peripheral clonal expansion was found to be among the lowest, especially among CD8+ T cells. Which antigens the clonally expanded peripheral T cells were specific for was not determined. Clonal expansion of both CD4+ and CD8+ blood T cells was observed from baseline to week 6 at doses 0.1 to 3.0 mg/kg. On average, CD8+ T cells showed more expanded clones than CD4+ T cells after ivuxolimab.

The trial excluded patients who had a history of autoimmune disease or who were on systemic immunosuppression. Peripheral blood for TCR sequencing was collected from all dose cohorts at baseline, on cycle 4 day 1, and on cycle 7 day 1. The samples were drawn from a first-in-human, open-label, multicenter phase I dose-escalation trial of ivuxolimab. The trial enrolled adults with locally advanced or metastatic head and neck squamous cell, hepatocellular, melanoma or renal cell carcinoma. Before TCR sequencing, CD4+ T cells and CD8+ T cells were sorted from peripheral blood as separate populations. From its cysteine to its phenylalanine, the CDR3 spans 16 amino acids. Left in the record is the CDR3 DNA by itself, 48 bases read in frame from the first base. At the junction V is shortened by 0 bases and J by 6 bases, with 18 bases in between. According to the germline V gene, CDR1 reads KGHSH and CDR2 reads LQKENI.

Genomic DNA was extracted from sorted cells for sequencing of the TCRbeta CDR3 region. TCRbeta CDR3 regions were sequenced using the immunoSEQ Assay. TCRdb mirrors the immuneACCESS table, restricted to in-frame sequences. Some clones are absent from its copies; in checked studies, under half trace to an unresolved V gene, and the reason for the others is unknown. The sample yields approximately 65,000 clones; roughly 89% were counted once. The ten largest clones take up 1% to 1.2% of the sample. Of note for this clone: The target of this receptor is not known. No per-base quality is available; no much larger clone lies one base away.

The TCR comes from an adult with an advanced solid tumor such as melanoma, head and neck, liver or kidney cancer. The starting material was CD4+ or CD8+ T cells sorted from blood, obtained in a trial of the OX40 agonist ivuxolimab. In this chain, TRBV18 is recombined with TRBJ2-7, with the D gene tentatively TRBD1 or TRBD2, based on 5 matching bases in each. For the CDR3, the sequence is CASSPPFAGGWSEQYF. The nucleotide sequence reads TGTGCCAGCTCACCACCGTTTGCTGGGGGATGGAGCGAGCAGTACTTC.